This T cell receptor beta chain was sequenced for a study of shared clonotypes between healthy human individuals (dated by TCRdb to 2019 to 2021). The study in broad terms: A couple of women and a few men aged 18 to 49 years were included in the cohort. For each donor, three plates each were used for CD4 naive and CD4 memory, two plates were used for CD8 naive, and one plate was used for CD8 memory. To estimate repertoire size and how much clonotype sharing occurs between individuals, the study deeply sequenced the blood TCR repertoires of five or six healthy adults. To increase sequencing depth and limit assay-specific biases, different laboratories used diverse techniques to prepare libraries and sequence TCR repertoires. Each donor's leukapheresis produced roughly between roughly 0.85 and 10 billion PBMCs.

Note on this clone: The target of this receptor is not known. No much larger clonotype is one base removed from it; base qualities were not supplied.

Findings and caveats that apply to the study as a whole: Because the study included only a small number of donors, the genetic and exposure-history diversity represented was limited. Larger estimated clonotype richness was generally found for naive subsets than for memory subsets. Rarefaction of sorted-subset datasets indicated incomplete sequencing despite the large sequencing depth. Across a few donors, roughly 5.4% of naive CD4, 3% to 4% of naive CD8, roughly 2.2% of memory CD4, and 0.4% of memory CD8 clonotypes were shared. Based on pairwise subsampling, the degree of clonotype sharing among donors was expected to be affected by sequencing depth. Sampling was limited to blood, and TCR repertoires in tissue likely differ from TCR repertoires in blood. Higher generation probabilities were observed for clonotypes shared by all four sorted-subset donors than for non-shared clonotypes.

Via the germline V gene, CDR1 is SGHVS and CDR2 FQNEAQ. The CDR3 runs 15 residues from the cysteine to the phenylalanine. The entry retains the CDR3 DNA only, 45 bases that are in frame from base 1. Unmatched junction bases come to 8, with V trimmed by 5 bases and J by 5 bases. For the CD8 naive samples, CD45RO-negative cells were positively selected for CCR7, yielding a CD45RA+CCR7+ population from which TemRA cells were excluded. Donors were healthy HIV-negative adults with no recently reported acute infections or vaccinations. Every donor was a Caucasian adult residing in Nashville, Tennessee, USA. Blood was obtained by leukapheresis, after which PBMCs were separated by Ficoll-Histopaque density gradient centrifugation and cryopreserved in liquid nitrogen vapor phase. Analytical flow cytometry was used to check the purity and quantity of every magnetically sorted T cell population. From each sorted fraction, genomic DNA was isolated and quantified by UV absorbance on a Nanodrop 2000c.

Using the deep immunoSEQ assay, multiplex PCR amplified TCR CDR3 regions from genomic DNA. Extracted genomic DNA from each cell subset was distributed evenly across all wells of several immunoSEQ 96-well plates, and each plate was treated as a replicate. For sorted subsets, each replicate PCR was loaded with about 200 ng genomic DNA, equivalent to 30,000 or so T cell genomes. Purified libraries were measured with a Qubit 3.0 fluorometer, size-checked on a Bioanalyzer 2100, and measured again with the KAPA Library Quantification kit. A separate single-read 150-cycle Illumina NextSeq 550 flow cell was used to sequence each immunoSEQ 96-well plate. The authors processed their data as follows. Because only junctional sequences without quality scores were contained in the immunoSEQ output, filtering matching that applied to full-length reads could not be performed. Sequences were annotated with PyIR, a Python wrapper for IgBLAST v1.9, and V/J genes and CDR3 were assigned using IMGT germline references. Reads were removed for weak V/J assignments (E-value above 1e-6), missing CDR3, stop codons, out-of-frame junctions, or ambiguous translated residues. V3J clonotypes were defined by identical inferred V gene, J gene, and CDR3 amino acid sequence. Percentage overlap between repertoires was computed as shared unique clonotypes divided by the size of the smaller repertoire. RTK rarefaction, the Chao1 estimator, and Recon v2.1 estimates of unobserved clonotypes were used to assess repertoire richness. Generation probabilities were computed with OLGA for all TCRbeta clonotypes obtained by the gDNA method from several donors. TCRdb stores this immuneACCESS table with in-frame sequences only. Part of the clones is absent; in the studies checked, under half of the shortfall reflects unresolved V genes, and no reason is known for the rest. V and J calls and clone size follow that table, whereas D and trimming were derived from the DNA. This sample holds roughly 600,000 clones; 98% were observed only once. Approximately 0.33% of the sample is taken by the ten largest.

The clonotype comes from a man aged 25 to 40 in good health. Recombination linked TRBV7-8 to TRBJ2-1; 8 nucleotides in the junction match TRBD1. What was sequenced was naive CD8+ T cells sorted from blood. The sample's cell subset or site label is to be understood as: CD45RA+CCR7+. The DNA sequence is given as TGTGCCAGCAGCCCGGACAGGGTGGGCCACAATGAGCAGTTCTTC. Its amino acids are CASSPDRVGHNEQFF.